This entry is about one T cell receptor (beta chain). CDR1 GTSNPN and CDR2 SVGIG come from the germline V gene (reference sequence). Deletions cut 5 bases from V and 2 bases from J, with 16 bases between. The CDR3 spans 15 residues. Using immunoSEQ multiplex PCR, the repertoire was profiled, and TCRdb retains in-frame clones only, with some absent. The sample includes around 79,000 clones, about 93% of them seen just once. The data are from a study of T cell changes during pregnancy in multiple sclerosis. The material was CD4+ T cells from peripheral blood mononuclear cells, obtained in the second trimester of pregnancy. The chain links TRBV30 to TRBJ1-5, with D possibly matching TRBD1 (6 bases). This receptor was taken from a female donor with multiple sclerosis, enrolled in a pregnancy study. CDR3 DNA: TGTGCCTGGGGTCCCCAACAGGGTGGCAATCAGCCCCAGCATTTT. It specifies CAWGPQQGGNQPQHF. Looking up the rest from reference TRBV30 and TRBJ1-5 gives the full variable domain: SQTIHQWPATLVQPVGSPLSLECTVEGTSNPNLYWYRQAAGRGLQLLFYSVGIGQISSEVPQNLSASRPQDRQFILSSKKLLLSDSGFYLCAWGPQQGGNQPQHFGDGTRLSIL.